Presented here are 6 T cell receptor beta chains from one specimen sequenced in a study of beta chain features in type 1 diabetes. Study results and caveats: Moderate but significant shortening of TCRB CDR3s was recorded in all four CD4+ subsets from Type 1 diabetes patients.

The antigens of these receptors remain unknown. Expressed TCRB transcripts were sequenced, since all the RNA that had been isolated was reverse transcribed. Produced via immunoSEQ multiplex PCR; TCRdb's table is partial and in-frame only. The table includes under 250,000 clones, approximately 15% detected once. Sequenced sample: naive CD4+ T cells from blood. The receptor source for this set is a young man with type 1 diabetes.

Notes on this clone: The identical CDR3 is also encoded by other nucleotide sequences in the sample. This CDR3 reads CASSVAGGSYNEQFF. CDR3 in DNA: TGTGCCAGCAGCGTAGCGGGGGGCTCCTACAATGAGCAGTTCTTC. The chain links TRBV9 to TRBJ2-1, with 7 bases identical to TRBD2. Germline CDR1 and CDR2: SGDLS and YYNGEE. The CDR3 is made up of 15 amino acids. The trim removed 0 bases at V and 0 bases at J, leaving 0 bases unmatched.

The rearrangement links TRBV6-1 to TRBJ2-3, with TRBD1 matching over 7 bases. In germline, CDR1 is MNHNS, CDR2 SASEGT. V gave up 4 bases and J gave up 3 bases; unmatched junction bases: 7. The CDR3 sequence is 15 residues long. Here the CDR3 DNA reads TGTGCCAGCAGTGCAGACAGGGTGGATACAGATACGCAGTATTTT. It codes for CASSADRVDTDTQYF.

In this sample, this clone turned up a few times. This chain joins TRBV7-9 and TRBJ1-4; D gene ambiguous. Germline lookup yields CDR1 SEHNR and CDR2 FQNEAQ (reference sequence). The CDR3 is made up of 16 amino acids. Trimming cost V 3 bases and J 0 bases, with 11 bases left between them. This CDR3 reads CASSFGAGATNEKLFF. CDR3 sequence (DNA): TGTGCCAGCAGCTTCGGCGCGGGTGCAACTAATGAAAAACTGTTTTTT.

The chain is built from TRBV2 and TRBJ1-4, with 7 bases matching TRBD1. The J segment lost 3 bases and the V segment lost 6 bases, leaving 4 bases of the junction unmatched. Germline CDR1 and CDR2: SNHLY and FYNNEI. The CDR3 totals 14 residues. CDR3: CASRPGTANEKLFF. The CDR3 DNA reads as TGTGCCAGCAGACCCGGGACAGCTAATGAAAAACTGTTTTTT.

This clone was observed a handful of times. The chain couples TRBV4-1 to TRBJ2-7; 9 positions agree with TRBD2. Germline CDR1 reads MGHRA; CDR2 reads YSYEKL. The CDR3 is 17 residues long. V lost 2 bases to trimming and J lost 0 bases; unmatched junction nucleotides: 8. CDR3 nucleotides: TGCGCCAGCAGCCAAACCATAGCGGGAGCCTCCTCCTACGAGCAGTACTTC. This gives the protein CASSQTIAGASSYEQYF.

The chain uses TRBV27 and TRBJ1-2; D call uncertain. V lost 2 bases to trimming and J lost 0 bases, with 10 bases between them. Germline-derived CDR1 and CDR2 are MNHEY and SMNVEV (reference sequence). The CDR3 has 15 residues. In nucleotides, the CDR3 is TGTGCCAGCAGTTTAGGGCCAGCGGCTAACTATGGCTACACCTTC. Translation gives CASSLGPAANYGYTF.